The sequence of this T cell receptor (beta chain) was determined in a study of blood T cell repertoires in COVID-19. Data came from immunoSEQ multiplex PCR; TCRdb stores just in-frame clones and leaves some out. In the table there are fewer than 350,000 clones, 85% of which are singletons. Germline V lookup: CDR1 KGHDR, CDR2 SFDVKD. The CDR3 is 14 residues long. V lost 3 bases and J lost 8; bases outside the gene matches: 3. Sequencing was done on a sample of peripheral blood. The rearrangement uses TRBV24-1 and TRBJ2-1; TRBD2 matches 10 bases. The clonotype originates from a human donor in a cohort sampled during active COVID-19. The CDR3 nucleotides are TGTGCCACCAGTGATGAGCGGGGGGGCCATGAGCAGTTCTTC. This sequence encodes CATSDERGGHEQFF.